These T cell receptor beta chains were read from a single sample in a study of blood T cell repertoires in COVID-19. Sequencing used immunoSEQ multiplex PCR; TCRdb keeps in-frame clones, though not all of them. The sample holds some 360,000 clones, more than 70% seen once. Specimen: peripheral blood. The source is a woman aged 60-70 years with COVID-19, enrolled during active disease. The CDR3 runs from the conserved cysteine through the conserved F or W. A D gene is named only where the DNA matches it firmly. The size of a clone is reported for some rows only, either as once, few or many, or as a class for expanded clones.

V gene: TRBV2; clone size: -; D gene: -; J gene: TRBJ1-2; CDR3 protein: CASTLLGSRGGYTF; CDR3 DNA: TGTGCCAGCACCCTCCTGGGGTCCAGGGGCGGCTACACCTTC
V gene: TRBV5-8; clone size: once; D gene: -; J gene: TRBJ1-4; CDR3 protein: CASSFRESATNEKLFF; CDR3 DNA: TGTGCCAGCAGCTTCCGGGAGTCTGCAACTAATGAAAAACTGTTTTTT
V gene: TRBV25-1; clone size: -; D gene: -; J gene: TRBJ1-5; CDR3 protein: CASSPGPRSSQPQHF; CDR3 DNA: TGTGCCAGCAGTCCCGGCCCCCGGAGCAGCCAGCCCCAGCATTTT
V gene: TRBV5-4; clone size: -; D gene: -; J gene: TRBJ1-5; CDR3 protein: CASSLGQNQPQHF; CDR3 DNA: TGTGCCAGCAGCTTGGGACAGAATCAGCCCCAGCATTTT
V gene: TRBV15; clone size: -; D gene: -; J gene: TRBJ1-5; CDR3 protein: CATSRGGNNQPQHF; CDR3 DNA: TGTGCCACCAGCAGAGGCGGCAATAATCAGCCCCAGCATTTT
V gene: TRBV2; clone size: -; D gene: TRBD1; J gene: TRBJ2-6; CDR3 protein: CASELRQGKISGANVLTF; CDR3 DNA: TGTGCCAGCGAGCTCCGACAGGGGAAAATCTCTGGGGCCAACGTCCTGACTTTC
V gene: TRBV11-1; clone size: -; D gene: -; J gene: TRBJ2-7; CDR3 protein: CASSLGQRYEQYF; CDR3 DNA: TGTGCCAGCAGCTTAGGACAACGCTACGAGCAGTACTTC
V gene: TRBV7-2; clone size: -; D gene: -; J gene: TRBJ1-5; CDR3 protein: CASSLWPPSYNQPQHF; CDR3 DNA: TGTGCCAGCAGCTTATGGCCACCCTCTTATAATCAGCCCCAGCATTTT
V gene: TRBV19; clone size: -; D gene: -; J gene: TRBJ1-2; CDR3 protein: CASSIAGQKFYGYTF; CDR3 DNA: TGTGCCAGTAGTATAGCTGGACAGAAATTCTATGGCTACACCTTC
V gene: TRBV4-2; clone size: -; D gene: -; J gene: TRBJ2-5; CDR3 protein: CASSQGIRGAGETQYF; CDR3 DNA: TGTGCCAGCAGCCAAGGAATCAGGGGAGCGGGGGAGACCCAGTACTTC
V gene: TRBV5-1; clone size: -; D gene: -; J gene: TRBJ1-2; CDR3 protein: CASKVEVRADYGYTF; CDR3 DNA: TGCGCCAGCAAGGTTGAGGTGCGGGCGGACTATGGCTACACCTTC
V gene: TRBV21-1; clone size: -; D gene: -; J gene: TRBJ1-2; CDR3 protein: CASSKVPGGNGGYTF; CDR3 DNA: TGTGCCAGCAGCAAAGTGCCAGGGGGCAATGGTGGCTACACCTTC
V gene: TRBV7-9; clone size: -; D gene: TRBD2; J gene: TRBJ2-5; CDR3 protein: CASSFFRSGGYQETQYF; CDR3 DNA: TGTGCCAGCAGCTTCTTCAGGAGCGGGGGGTACCAAGAGACCCAGTACTTC
V gene: TRBV5-3; clone size: -; D gene: -; J gene: TRBJ1-2; CDR3 protein: CARGPGITGENYGYTF; CDR3 DNA: TGTGCCAGAGGCCCAGGGATAACGGGGGAAAACTATGGCTACACCTTC
V gene: TRBV7-3; clone size: -; D gene: -; J gene: TRBJ2-3; CDR3 protein: CASSLSPGGRGDTQYF; CDR3 DNA: TGTGCCAGCAGCTTATCGCCCGGGGGGCGGGGAGATACGCAGTATTTT
V gene: TRBV21-1; clone size: -; D gene: -; J gene: TRBJ1-5; CDR3 protein: CASSKGDRGDQPQHF; CDR3 DNA: TGTGCCAGCAGCAAAGGGGACAGGGGCGACCAGCCCCAGCATTTT
V gene: TRBV6-5; clone size: -; D gene: -; J gene: TRBJ1-2; CDR3 protein: CASSYGATVRNYGYTF; CDR3 DNA: TGTGCCAGCAGTTACGGGGCAACAGTTCGGAACTATGGCTACACCTTC
V gene: TRBV5-6; clone size: -; D gene: -; J gene: TRBJ1-6; CDR3 protein: CASSLQGSSYNSPLHF; CDR3 DNA: TGTGCCAGCAGCTTGCAGGGTAGCTCCTATAATTCACCCCTCCACTTT
V gene: TRBV12-3/TRBV12-4; clone size: many; D gene: -; J gene: TRBJ1-3; CDR3 protein: CASSSDTGNTIYF; CDR3 DNA: TGTGCCAGCAGTTCTGACACCGGAAACACCATATATTTT
V gene: TRBV7-2; clone size: -; D gene: -; J gene: TRBJ1-4; CDR3 protein: CASSLDLRKSNEKLFF; CDR3 DNA: TGTGCCAGCAGCTTAGATTTGAGGAAATCTAATGAAAAACTGTTTTTT
V gene: TRBV7-3; clone size: -; D gene: -; J gene: TRBJ1-6; CDR3 protein: CASSLRQNYNSPLHF; CDR3 DNA: TGTGCCAGCAGCTTACGTCAGAACTATAATTCACCCCTCCACTTT